A single sample gave rise to the 18 T cell receptor gamma chains below, sequenced in a study of gamma-delta chains in newborns, infants, children. TCRdb called clones anew from the reads with CATT. The table records thousands of gamma-chain clones, 43% of them present only once. The specimen sequenced was blood. These receptors came from a child who was a newborn, infant or young child, either healthy, febrile or measles-vaccinated (not recorded which).

This clone was recorded a few times. The J gene is TRGJ1 or TRGJ2, the V gene TRGV5. Trimming removed 3 bases from V and 3 bases from J; junction bases left unmatched: 2. Looked up from germline, CDR1 is VINAFY and CDR2 is YDVSNSKD. The CDR3 has 12 amino acids. The CDR3 DNA follows: TGTGCCACCTGGGACCCTTATTATAAGAAACTCTTT. Encoded protein: CATWDPYYKKLF.

Comments on this clone: At one of its ends the junction is not consistent with the germline gene, which may arise from a read error. V gene TRGV3 combines with J gene TRGJP2. In the absence of a J gene in TCRdb, the DNA was matched to germline to assign it here. CDR3 size: 15 residues. Germline CDR1 and CDR2: VTNTFY and YDVSTARD (reference sequence). CDR3 region: CATWVRQSSDWIKTF. The CDR3 nucleotides read TGTGCCACCTGGGTCAGGCAAAGTAGTGATTGGATCAAGACGTTT.

Concerning this clone: The same CDR3 also results from other DNA sequences found in this sample. The rearrangement joins TRGV3 to TRGJ1 or TRGJ2. The J gene comes from matching the DNA to germline here; TCRdb lacks it. Germline CDR1 and CDR2: VTNTFY and YDVSTARD (reference sequence). Losses at the gene ends were 0 bases for V and 0 bases for J; bases not matched to a gene: 5. The CDR3 loop spans 15 amino acids. The CDR3 sequence: CATWDRPPNYYKKLF. DNA for the CDR3: TGTGCCACCTGGGACAGGCCCCCGAATTATTATAAGAAACTCTTT.

This clone is large in the sample. The sample holds other DNA sequences that translate to the same CDR3. In DNA form, the CDR3 reads TGTGCCACCTGGGATGGAGATTATAAGAAACTCTTT. Translation: CATWDGDYKKLF. The chain combines TRGV4 with TRGJ1 or TRGJ2. Here the J gene came from matching the DNA to germline, since TCRdb omits it. V lost 1 base, J lost 5 bases, and 2 bases stayed unmatched. From germline, CDR1 is EGSTGY and CDR2 YDSYTSSV. This CDR3 region has 12 residues.

This chain uses TRGV2 with TRGJ1 or TRGJ2. No J gene is reported in TCRdb; it was inferred here by comparing the DNA with germline. The CDR3 sequence is 12 residues long. The V and J ends lost 5 bases and 9 bases, in that order; junction bases with no gene match: 10. The germline V gene encodes CDR1 EGSNGY and CDR2 YDSYNSKV. The CDR3 is CATWVAPLKKLF. The CDR3 region has the DNA TGTGCCACCTGGGTGGCGCCACTTAAGAAACTCTTT.

V usage is TRGV4 and J usage is TRGJP2. Germline trimming cut 0 bases from V and 0 bases from J; bases unmatched to any gene: 4. Germline V gives CDR1 EGSTGY, CDR2 YDSYTSSV. This CDR3 comprises 16 residues. CDR3 sequence (DNA): TGTGCCACCTGGGATGGGCGTTATAGTAGTGATTGGATCAAGACGTTT. Translating it yields CATWDGRYSSDWIKTF.

CDR3 DNA sequence: TGTGCCACCTGGGAGATCAAGAAACTCTTT. Protein sequence: CATWEIKKLF. No V gene call is available, although the J gene is TRGJ1 or TRGJ2. CDR3 length equals 10 residues.

This chain joins TRGV4 and TRGJ1 or TRGJ2. No J gene is reported in TCRdb; it was inferred here by comparing the DNA with germline. Germline lookup yields CDR1 EGSTGY and CDR2 YDSYTSSV. V was pared by 1 base and J by 12 bases, with 18 bases of the junction left unmatched. This CDR3 has 15 amino acids. The CDR3 bases are TGTGCCACCTGGGATGGAACCTGGTTTCGAGAGCGGAAACTCTTT. Its protein product is CATWDGTWFRERKLF.

This clone was seen more than once but under ten times. The gene calls are TRGV2 and TRGJP2. The J gene is absent in TCRdb and was assigned here via DNA matching to germline. The CDR3 extends over 18 amino acids. J was trimmed by 1 base and V by 0 bases; bases with no gene match: 11. The germline V gene has CDR1 EGSNGY and CDR2 YDSYNSKV. The CDR3 coding sequence is TGTGCCACCTGGGACGGGCCATTAAGGGGTAGTAGTGATTGGATCAAGACGTTT. Translating it yields CATWDGPLRGSSDWIKTF.

This clone was seen a few times. The J gene is TRGJ1 or TRGJ2, the V gene TRGV3. Here the J gene was assigned by germline matching of the DNA, as TCRdb has none. Germline CDR1 reads VTNTFY; CDR2 reads YDVSTARD (reference sequence). Trimming removed 3 bases from V and 0 bases from J; junction bases left unmatched: 8. CDR3 length: 15 amino acids. CDR3 region: CATWDQIPNYYKKLF. CDR3 bases: TGTGCCACCTGGGACCAAATCCCGAATTATTATAAGAAACTCTTT.

With respect to this clone: One end of the junction does not line up with germline, which may come from a read error. The chain carries TRGV4 and TRGJ1 or TRGJ2. Because TCRdb records no J gene, it was assigned here through a match of the DNA to germline. Germline CDR1 is EGSTGY and CDR2 is YDSYTSSV. The CDR3 is 13 amino acids. The CDR3 region is CAAWDWDYYKKLF. CDR3 DNA: TGTGCCGCCTGGGATTGGGATTATTATAAGAAACTCTTT.

Notes on this clone: This may stem from a read error, because a much larger clone lies one nucleotide away. The same CDR3 is also encoded by other DNA sequences in this sample. The chain uses TRGV3 and TRGJ1 or TRGJ2. TCRdb leaves out the J gene; it was filled in here by matching the DNA to germline. Germline CDR1 VTNTFY, CDR2 YDVSTARD (reference sequence). The CDR3 sequence is 13 residues long. CDR3 sequence reads: CATWDRPGYKKLF. CDR3 DNA sequence: TGCGCCACCTGGGACAGGCCGGGTTATAAGAAACTCTTT.

For this clone: A read error may produce the germline difference seen at one junction end. The rearrangement links TRGV2 to TRGJ1 or TRGJ2. TCRdb is silent on the J gene; assignment here came from matching the DNA to germline. The CDR3 totals 13 residues. Germline V CDR1 and CDR2: EGSNGY, YDSYNSKV. CDR3 in amino acids: CATWDEGGYRKLF. For the CDR3, the DNA is TGTGCCACCTGGGACGAGGGGGGTTATAGGAAACTCTTT.

Concerning this clone itself: One end of the junction is discordant with germline, which a read error may explain. The genes are TRGV2 and TRGJ1 or TRGJ2. TCRdb does not report a J gene; here it was assigned by matching the DNA to germline references. From germline, CDR1 is EGSNGY and CDR2 YDSYNSKV. The CDR3 has 13 amino acids. The CDR3 bases are TGTGCCACCTGGGGCGGGCGTGGAAATAAGAAACTCTTT. This codes for CATWGGRGNKKLF.

The chain has TRGV4 and TRGJP2. The J gene, absent from TCRdb, was called here by matching the DNA to germline. The length of the CDR3 is 16 residues. The V gene end was trimmed by 5 bases and the J gene end by 2 bases; junction bases not matched to a gene: 11. The germline V gene encodes CDR1 EGSTGY and CDR2 YDSYTSSV. CDR3 amino acids: CATWATGESSDWIKTF. The CDR3 coding sequence is TGTGCCACCTGGGCCACGGGGGAAAGTAGTGATTGGATCAAGACGTTT.

CDR3 DNA sequence: TGTGCCACCTGGGACAGGCTGGAATCGGATAAGAAACTCTTT. This gives the protein CATWDRLESDKKLF. This sequence joins TRGV3 and TRGJ1 or TRGJ2. TCRdb records no J gene; here it was assigned by comparing the DNA to germline. The junction had 10 bases not matched to a gene; V was cut back by 0 bases and J by 8 bases. The germline gives CDR1 VTNTFY, CDR2 YDVSTARD (reference sequence). The CDR3 is 14 amino acids.

The V gene was identified as TRGV4, while no J gene was called. The CDR3 consists of 11 residues. The germline gives CDR1 EGSTGY, CDR2 YDSYTSSV. CDR3 bases: TGTGCCACCTGGGCAGGGTATAAGAATCTCTTT. It translates to CATWAGYKNLF.

This chain connects TRGV8 to TRGJ1 or TRGJ2. Matching the DNA to germline supplied the J gene, which TCRdb does not give. This CDR3 contains 12 residues. With V trimmed by 3 bases and J by 3 bases, 2 bases remained unmatched. In germline, CDR1 is VENAVY, CDR2 YDSYNSRV. In nucleotides, the CDR3 is TGTGCCACCTGGGATTCTTATTATAAGAAACTCTTT. This translates into CATWDSYYKKLF.